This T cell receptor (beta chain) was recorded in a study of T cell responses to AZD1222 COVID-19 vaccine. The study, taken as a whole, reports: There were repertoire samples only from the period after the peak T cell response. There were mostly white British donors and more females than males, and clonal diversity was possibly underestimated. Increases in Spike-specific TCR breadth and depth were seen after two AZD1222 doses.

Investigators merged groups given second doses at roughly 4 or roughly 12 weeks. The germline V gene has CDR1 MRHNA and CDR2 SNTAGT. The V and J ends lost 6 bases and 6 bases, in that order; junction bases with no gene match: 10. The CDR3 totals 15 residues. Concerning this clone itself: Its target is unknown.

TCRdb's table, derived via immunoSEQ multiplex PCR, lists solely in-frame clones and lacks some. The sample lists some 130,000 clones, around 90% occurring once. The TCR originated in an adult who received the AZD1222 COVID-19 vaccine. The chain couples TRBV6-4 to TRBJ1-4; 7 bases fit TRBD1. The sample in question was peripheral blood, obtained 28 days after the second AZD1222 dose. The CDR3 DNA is TGTGCCAGCAGGGCCGTAGGGGGCGCGGATGAAAAACTGTTTTTT. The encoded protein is CASRAVGGADEKLFF.